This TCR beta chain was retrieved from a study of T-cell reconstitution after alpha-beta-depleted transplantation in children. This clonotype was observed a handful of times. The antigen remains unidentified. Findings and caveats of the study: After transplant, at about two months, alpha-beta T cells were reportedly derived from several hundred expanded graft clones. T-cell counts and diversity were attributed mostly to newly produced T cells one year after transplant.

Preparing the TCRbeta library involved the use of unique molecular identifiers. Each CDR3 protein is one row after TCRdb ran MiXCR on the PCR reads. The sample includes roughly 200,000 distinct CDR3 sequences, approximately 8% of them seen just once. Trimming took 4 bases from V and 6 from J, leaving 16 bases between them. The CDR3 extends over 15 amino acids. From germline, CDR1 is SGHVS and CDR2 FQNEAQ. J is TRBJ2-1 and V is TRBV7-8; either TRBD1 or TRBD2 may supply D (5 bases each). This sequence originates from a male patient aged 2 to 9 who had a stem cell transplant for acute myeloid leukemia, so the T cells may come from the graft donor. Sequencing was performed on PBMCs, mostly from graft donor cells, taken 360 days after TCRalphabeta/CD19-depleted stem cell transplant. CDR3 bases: TGTGCCAGCAGCTCACTCCGGGATAGGGGCAATGAGCAGTTCTTC. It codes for CASSSLRDRGNEQFF.